The rows below give T cell receptor beta chains drawn from one sample of a study of T cell repertoires in cytomegalovirus infection. Using its own MiXCR run on the reads, TCRdb lists one record per CDR3 protein. Here the sample spans around 770,000 distinct CDR3 sequences, almost 30% being singletons. Antigens of these TCRs are unknown. Sequenced here: cultured CD8+ T cells from PBMCs, sampled from culture after CMV antigen stimulation. These TCRs come from a human donor in good health (CMV status not recorded). Some clones in this sample may be carry-over from other donors' samples. CDR3s include the opening cysteine and the closing phenylalanine or tryptophan. The D gene is left open where the match is weak. Not every row has a clone size; where given, it reads once, few, many or a size class.

>TRBJ2-1|NA|TRBV7-6|NA
TGTGCCAGCAGCTTCAGACCAGAAAACAATGAGCAGTTCTTC
CASSFRPENNEQFF
>TRBJ2-7|TRBD1|TRBV13|NA
TGTGCCAGCAGCTTAAACAGGGGCCCCAAGCAGTACTTC
CASSLNRGPKQYF
>TRBJ2-1|TRBD2|TRBV4-1|NA
TGCGCCAGCAGCCAAATGGCGAGCGGGGGGGCCCACAATGAGCAGTTCTTC
CASSQMASGGAHNEQFF
>TRBJ2-1|NA|TRBV6-2/TRBV6-3|few
TGTGCCAGCAGTTACCCTAGCAATGAGCAGTTCTTC
CASSYPSNEQFF
>TRBJ1-1|TRBD1|TRBV12-3/TRBV12-4|many
TGTGCCAGCAGTCTACAGGGGAGGGACACTGAAGCTTTCTTT
CASSLQGRDTEAFF
>TRBJ2-7|TRBD2|TRBV27|few
TGTGCCATCCGGGGGGGGCATAACTACGAGCAGTACTTC
CAIRGGHNYEQYF
>TRBJ2-1|TRBD2|TRBV4-2|few
TGTGCCAGCAGCCAAGACCTAGCGGGGGGCCAAGTAGAGCAGTTCTTC
CASSQDLAGGQVEQFF
>TRBJ1-5|TRBD1|TRBV27|NA
TGTGCCAGCAGTCCTACAGGGGGTCATCAGCCCCAGCATTTT
CASSPTGGHQPQHF
>TRBJ1-2|NA|TRBV29-1|few
TGCAGCGTTGAAGGGACAGCGGTGGGCTACACCTTC
CSVEGTAVGYTF
>TRBJ2-1|TRBD1|TRBV12-3/TRBV12-4|NA
TGTGCCAGCAGTCCTGGACAGGGAAGAAGTGAGCAGTTCTTC
CASSPGQGRSEQFF
>TRBJ2-1|NA|TRBV27|NA
TGTGCCAGCAGCGCTTTAGGGCTCCGGCCGGACAATGAGCAGTTCTTC
CASSALGLRPDNEQFF
>TRBJ1-2|NA|TRBV7-2|NA
TGTGCCAGCAGCACTACCGACAATCCTAACTATGGCTACACCTTC
CASSTTDNPNYGYTF
>TRBJ2-3|TRBD2|TRBV12-3/TRBV12-4|many
TGTGCCAGCAGTCATGGACTAGCGGGCACAGATACGCAGTATTTT
CASSHGLAGTDTQYF
>TRBJ2-5|TRBD2|TRBV19|NA
TGTGCCAGTAGTGTAGGACTAGCGGGGGTGAAGACCCAGTACTTC
CASSVGLAGVKTQYF
>TRBJ1-4|TRBD1|TRBV12-3/TRBV12-4|few
TGTGCCAGCAGAGGGACAGTTAATGAAAAACTGTTTTTT
CASRGTVNEKLFF
>TRBJ1-6|TRBD1|TRBV19|many
TGTGCCAGTGTTGGGGGACAGCGCAATTCACCCCTCCACTTT
CASVGGQRNSPLHF
>TRBJ1-1|NA|TRBV12-3/TRBV12-4|few
TGTGCCAGCAGTCCTGACAGAAGTAACACTGAAGCTTTCTTT
CASSPDRSNTEAFF
>TRBJ2-5|TRBD2|TRBV12-3/TRBV12-4|few
TGTGCCAGCAGGGGAATAGGGACTAGCGGGGCACAAGAGACCCAGTACTTC
CASRGIGTSGAQETQYF
>TRBJ2-1|NA|TRBV7-6|many
TGTGCCAGCAGCTTCTTAACGGACGGGGATCTTAAGGGGTACAATGAGCAGTTCTTC
CASSFLTDGDLKGYNEQFF
>TRBJ2-7|TRBD1|TRBV5-4|NA
TGTGCCAGCAGTGGGACAGGGGGGGATCTCTACGAGCAGTACTTC
CASSGTGGDLYEQYF
>TRBJ1-2|TRBD1|TRBV7-4|NA
TGTGCCAGCAGCCCAACGGACAGGGGGCAAGGCTACACCTTC
CASSPTDRGQGYTF
>TRBJ2-3|NA|TRBV5-6|few
TGTGCCAGCAGCGTCCTATCAGATACGCAGTATTTT
CASSVLSDTQYF
>TRBJ1-5|NA|TRBV12-3/TRBV12-4|NA
TGTGCCAGCAGTTTAGGAGCAACTACCCAGCATTTT
CASSLGATTQHF
>TRBJ2-7|NA|TRBV7-6|few
TGTGCCAGCAGCTTTGAGGGGGGGCTCTACGAGCAGTACTTC
CASSFEGGLYEQYF
>TRBJ1-1|NA|TRBV19|NA
TGTGCCAATAGTATACAGGCTAACACTGAAGCTTTCTTT
CANSIQANTEAFF
>TRBJ2-1|NA|TRBV27|few
TGTGCCAGCAGTCCGGGGGCCGTACCCTACAATGAGCAGTTCTTC
CASSPGAVPYNEQFF
>TRBJ2-2|TRBD1|TRBV12-3/TRBV12-4|NA
TGTGCCAGCATCCCTTGGGACAGGGGGAACACCGGGGAGCTGTTTTTT
CASIPWDRGNTGELFF
>TRBJ2-1|NA|TRBV7-8|many
TGTGCCAGCAGCTTCGGACAGCTCAATGAGCAGTTCTTC
CASSFGQLNEQFF
>TRBJ1-1|NA|TRBV6-1|NA
TGTGCCAGCAGTGAAACCTGGGACACTGAAGCTTTCTTT
CASSETWDTEAFF
>TRBJ2-1|NA|TRBV2|few
TGTGCCAGCAGTGAATCGCGTGAGCAGTTCTTC
CASSESREQFF
>TRBJ1-1|NA|TRBV28|NA
TGTGCGACCTCCCCCGGGGGGACTGAAGCTTTCTTT
CATSPGGTEAFF
>TRBJ1-1|NA|TRBV6-5|NA
TGTGCCAGCAGTTACGAGACCCTATCCCACACGACGATGAACACTGAAGCTTTCTTT
CASSYETLSHTTMNTEAFF
>TRBJ2-5|TRBD1|TRBV7-6|NA
TGTGCCAGCAGCTCGCCCGGGACAGGAATCCAAGAGACCCAGTACTTC
CASSSPGTGIQETQYF
>TRBJ2-3|TRBD2|TRBV6-1|few
TGTGCCAGCAGTGAAAGACTAGCGGGGGCGAAAAGCACAGATACGCAGTATTTT
CASSERLAGAKSTDTQYF
>TRBJ2-2|NA|TRBV12-3/TRBV12-4|once
TGTGCCAGCAGTTTTATTAGGGGTGCCGGGGAGCTGTTTTTT
CASSFIRGAGELFF
>TRBJ2-7|TRBD1|TRBV12-3/TRBV12-4|many
TGTGCCAGCGGTCAGGGGGCTGGCGAGCAGTACTTC
CASGQGAGEQYF
>TRBJ1-1|NA|TRBV7-9|NA
TGTGCCAGCAGTTCACCGGACACGGTTCTTACTGAAGCTTTCTTT
CASSSPDTVLTEAFF
>TRBJ1-6|TRBD1|TRBV7-9|many
TGTGCCAGCAGCTTAGGTTACGGGGACAGTCTTAATTCACCCCTCCACTTT
CASSLGYGDSLNSPLHF
>TRBJ2-1|NA|TRBV6-5|NA
TGTGCCAGCAGTTACTTGGGGGGCCCTTACAATGAGCAGTTCTTC
CASSYLGGPYNEQFF
>TRBJ2-5|NA|TRBV12-3/TRBV12-4|NA
TGTGCCAGCAGTTTCTGGGGGGAGTTTAAGGAGACCCAGTACTTC
CASSFWGEFKETQYF
>TRBJ2-5|NA|TRBV12-3/TRBV12-4|NA
TGTGCCAGCACCCGAGGAGGGGGGGGACAAGAGACCCAGTACTTC
CASTRGGGGQETQYF
>TRBJ2-3|NA|TRBV28|few
TGTGCCAGCAGTTTTGCCCGCAGAAGCACAGATACGCAGTATTTT
CASSFARRSTDTQYF